This T cell receptor (beta chain) was captured in a study of CD4 and CD8 cells across lung adenocarcinoma regions. MiXCR, run by TCRdb on the PCR reads, gives a single entry per CDR3 protein. The top ten clones hold about 19% of a sample with about 6,500 distinct CDR3 sequences, approximately 49% of them seen once. CDR1 and CDR2 from the germline V gene are MNHNS and SASEGT. The CDR3 has 13 residues. In this sample, this clonotype is medium-sized. A much larger clone is a single base away; this may be a read error. Samples came from patients with localized non-small cell lung adenocarcinoma. J is TRBJ2-1 and V is TRBV6-1; maybe TRBD2 (5 bases). The assigned J gene may be wrong: the sequence end matches TRBJ2-7 better. The sample taken for sequencing was CD8+ T cells from the center of a lung tumor. This sequence was found in a female donor with lung adenocarcinoma. The CD4 and CD8 labels of this study may be unreliable. The CDR3 sequence is CASIGRVDYEQYF. The DNA for the CDR3 is TGTGCCAGCATAGGACGGGTTGACTATGAGCAGTACTTC.